The next 18 T cell receptor beta chains were all read from a single sample in a study of persistence of HIV-infected CD4 T cells. Their antigens are not known. Stimulation used approximately 9.6 ug/mL lysate from CMV-infected fibroblasts. Responding CD4+ T cells were sorted by upregulation of both CD40 ligand and CD69. Sequencing used immunoSEQ version 4 in survey mode. Profiled with immunoSEQ multiplex PCR; TCRdb holds only in-frame clones, not every one. Of roughly 5,300 clones in the sample, about 61% were seen once. The sequencing here drew on CD4+ T cells sorted from PBMCs after approximately 20-hour stimulation, taken from a patient who received antiretroviral therapy. The source is an adult man with HIV who was CMV-seropositive.

This clone was observed a few times. This chain links TRBV19 with TRBJ2-3; 7 nucleotides align to TRBD1. V was clipped by 5 bases and J by 5 bases; unmatched bases: 10. This CDR3 region has 15 residues. In germline, CDR1 is LNHDA, CDR2 SQIVND (reference sequence). As DNA, the CDR3 is TGTGCCAGTAGTCGCCGACAGGGACAAGGAGATACGCAGTATTTT. Translation: CASSRRQGQGDTQYF.

This chain joins TRBV18 and TRBJ2-7; TRBD1 is a possible D gene (5 bases). CDR3 length equals 13 residues. The V and J ends lost 2 bases and 3 bases respectively, with 8 bases between them. Per the germline V gene, CDR1 is KGHSH and CDR2 is LQKENI. CDR3 residues: CASSPAGRYEQYF. For the CDR3, the DNA is TGTGCCAGCTCACCAGCAGGGCGCTACGAGCAGTACTTC.

The V call is TRBV7-2, the J call TRBJ2-1; 7 bases match TRBD2. Germline-derived CDR1 and CDR2 are SGHTA and FQGNSA. V dropped 0 bases and J dropped 6; count of bases not matched to a gene: 8. This CDR3 contains 16 residues. The CDR3 bases are TGTGCCAGCAGCTTAGCGGGGGGGGGATTTGGCAATGAGCAGTTCTTC. Amino acid sequence: CASSLAGGGFGNEQFF. The variable domain in full, with the rest retrieved from reference TRBV7-2 and TRBJ2-1, is GAGVSQSPSNKVTEKGKDVELRCDPISGHTALYWYRQSLGQGLEFLIYFQGNSAPDKSGLPSDRFSAERTGGSVSTLTIQRTQQEDSAVYLCASSLAGGGFGNEQFFGPGTRLTVL.

This sequence joins TRBV7-2 and TRBJ2-6, with D possibly being TRBD2 (5 bases). Trimming removed 5 bases from V and 3 bases from J, with 11 bases in between. Germline assignment: CDR1 SGHTA and CDR2 FQGNSA. The CDR3 is 15 amino acids. CDR3: CASSPPGNGANVLTF. For the CDR3, the DNA is TGTGCCAGCAGCCCCCCGGGAAATGGGGCCAACGTCCTGACTTTC. The whole variable domain, filled in from reference TRBV7-2 and TRBJ2-6, reads GAGVSQSPSNKVTEKGKDVELRCDPISGHTALYWYRQSLGQGLEFLIYFQGNSAPDKSGLPSDRFSAERTGGSVSTLTIQRTQQEDSAVYLCASSPPGNGANVLTFGAGSRLTVL.

The chain carries TRBV27 and TRBJ1-2; D is unclear. This CDR3 spans 16 amino acids. The V and J ends lost 0 bases and 1 base respectively, with 12 bases between them. Germline V gives CDR1 MNHEY, CDR2 SMNVEV (reference sequence). The CDR3 region is CASSLSGAAGNYGYTF. In nucleotides, the CDR3 is TGTGCCAGCAGTTTATCAGGAGCAGCCGGTAACTATGGCTACACCTTC.

This chain uses TRBV5-1 with TRBJ1-1, with 7 nucleotides matching TRBD1. From germline, CDR1 is SGHRS and CDR2 YFSETQ. The CDR3 covers 13 residues. J gave up 7 bases and V 5 bases, and 8 bases lay outside the gene matches. The CDR3 loop reads CASRTGYGDEAFF. Here the CDR3 DNA reads TGCGCCAGCAGGACAGGGTACGGGGATGAAGCTTTCTTT.

The genes are TRBV4-3 and TRBJ2-2; possibly TRBD1 or TRBD2 for D (5 bases each). The CDR3 totals 14 residues. V dropped 3 bases and J dropped 6 bases, with 11 bases sitting between them. Per germline, CDR1 LGHNA and CDR2 YSLEER. The CDR3 loop reads CASSHPGTAGELFF. The DNA for the CDR3 is TGCGCCAGCAGCCACCCCGGGACGGCCGGGGAGCTGTTTTTT.

This clone was seen only once. The chain links TRBV28 to TRBJ2-6; D ambiguous. Trimming shortened V by 2 bases and J by 0 bases, and 5 bases separated the two germline ends. From germline, CDR1 is MDHEN and CDR2 SYDVKM. The CDR3 runs 15 residues. The CDR3 sequence: CASSLQVSGANVLTF. The DNA for the CDR3 is TGTGCCAGCAGTTTACAGGTCTCTGGGGCCAACGTCCTGACTTTC.

This chain uses TRBV5-1 with TRBJ1-4; 8 nucleotides match TRBD1. Germline V gene lookup returns CDR1 SGHRS and CDR2 YFSETQ. The CDR3 runs 14 residues. V lost 3 bases and J lost 3; bases outside the gene matches: 1. This chain's CDR3 is CASSSGGSNEKLFF. CDR3 DNA: TGCGCCAGCAGCTCAGGGGGCTCTAATGAAAAACTGTTTTTT.

The rearrangement joins TRBV6-4 to TRBJ2-1, with 9 bases lining up with TRBD2. Trimming at V came to 2 bases and at J to 7 bases, leaving 9 bases not matched to a gene. Germline CDR1 reads MRHNA; CDR2 reads SNTAGT. There are 16 residues in the CDR3. DNA of the CDR3: TGTGCCAGCAGTGACAACCCCGGCGGGGGGGCGAATGAGCAGTTCTTC. It translates to CASSDNPGGGANEQFF.

This clone ranks as medium-sized. The rearrangement joins TRBV28 to TRBJ2-1, with 8 bases lining up with TRBD2. Germline CDR1 and CDR2: MDHEN and SYDVKM. The V segment lost 5 bases and the J segment 7 bases; nucleotides outside the gene matches: 10. The CDR3 contains 15 residues. This chain's CDR3 is CASSTLAGGRNEQFF. DNA for the CDR3: TGTGCCAGCAGTACCCTCGCGGGGGGCCGGAATGAGCAGTTCTTC.

In its sample, this clone is medium-sized. The rearrangement links TRBV6-5 to TRBJ1-1; no firm D call. The CDR3 contains 12 residues. CDR1 and CDR2 (germline): MNHEY, SVGAGI. Trimming pared 8 bases from V and 4 bases from J, leaving 11 bases between. The CDR3: CASGREATEAFF. CDR3 nucleotide sequence: TGTGCCAGCGGACGGGAAGCCACTGAAGCTTTCTTT.

This chain joins TRBV25-1 and TRBJ1-2; weak D call: TRBD1 (6 bases). Deletions cut 1 base from V and 6 bases from J, with 12 bases between. Germline lookup yields CDR1 MGHDK and CDR2 SYGVNS. The CDR3 spans 14 residues. This CDR3 is CASSEFRGLDGYTF. The CDR3, as DNA: TGTGCCAGCAGTGAATTCAGGGGTTTGGATGGCTACACCTTC.

Sample share makes this clone medium-sized. The chain links TRBV6-2 or TRBV6-3 to TRBJ1-5, with 7 bases matching TRBD1. V lost 4 bases, J lost 3 bases, and 3 bases stayed unmatched. CDR3 length: 14 amino acids. CDR1 MNHEY and CDR2 SVGEGT come from the germline V gene. CDR3 in DNA: TGTGCCAGCAGTTCCGGGACAGTCAATCAGCCCCAGCATTTT. It specifies CASSSGTVNQPQHF.

Worth noting for this clone: Since a much larger clone is just one base distant, this may be a read error. This rearrangement joins TRBV6-5 to TRBJ1-2; tentative D call: TRBD1 (6 bases). Germline loops: CDR1 MNHEY, CDR2 SVGAGI. This CDR3 region has 16 residues. CDR3 in DNA: TGTGCCGGCAGTTACTCTGGCAGGGGAAAAATCTATGGCTACACCTTC. Residues: CAGSYSGRGKIYGYTF.

The genes are TRBV5-1 and TRBJ1-2; no firm D call. Germline V gene data show CDR1 as SGHRS and CDR2 as YFSETQ. Between the trimmed V and J ends, which lost 4 bases and 0 bases, there was a span of 13 bases. This CDR3 has 15 residues. This CDR3 is CASSDFPGANYGYTF. DNA for the CDR3: TGCGCCAGCAGCGACTTCCCCGGGGCTAACTATGGCTACACCTTC.

The chain carries TRBV2 and TRBJ1-2, with D unclear. V gave up 4 bases and J gave up 6 bases, with 9 bases separating them. Germline assignment: CDR1 SNHLY and CDR2 FYNNEI. CDR3 length equals 12 residues. CDR3 loop: CASSAERDGYTF. Here the CDR3 DNA reads TGTGCCAGCAGTGCGGAAAGGGATGGCTACACCTTC.

This clone was seen only a few times. J is TRBJ1-5 and V is TRBV6-2 or TRBV6-3; perhaps TRBD1 as D (5 bases). The CDR3 sequence is 14 residues long. Trimming shortened V by 1 base and J by 7 bases, and 11 bases separated the two germline ends. The V gene's germline CDR1 is MNHEY and CDR2 SVGEGT. The CDR3 nucleotides read TGTGCCAGCAGTTACTGGGGGAACGAGCAGCCCCAGCATTTT. This sequence encodes CASSYWGNEQPQHF.